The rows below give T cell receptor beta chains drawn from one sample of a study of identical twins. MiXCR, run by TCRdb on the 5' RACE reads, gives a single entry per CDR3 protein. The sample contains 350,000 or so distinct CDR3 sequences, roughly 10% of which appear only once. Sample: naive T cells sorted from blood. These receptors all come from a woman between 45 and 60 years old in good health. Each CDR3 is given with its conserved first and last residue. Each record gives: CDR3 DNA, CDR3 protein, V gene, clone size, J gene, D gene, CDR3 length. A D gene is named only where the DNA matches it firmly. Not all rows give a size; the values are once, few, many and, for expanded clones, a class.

cdr3_nt: TGTGCCAGCACCAGCGGCAATGAGCAGTTCTTC; cdr3_aa: CASTSGNEQFF; v_call: TRBV11-3; clone_size: many; j_call: TRBJ2-1; d_call: NA; cdr3_length: 11
cdr3_nt: TGTGCCAGTAGTATAGATATCCCAATGGGGATTAGCTCGAGAGGTGAGCAGTTCTTC; cdr3_aa: CASSIDIPMGISSRGEQFF; v_call: TRBV19; clone_size: NA; j_call: TRBJ2-1; d_call: NA; cdr3_length: 19
cdr3_nt: TGTGCCAGCAGTTTAATTCGAACTGGTTACAATGAGCAGTTCTTC; cdr3_aa: CASSLIRTGYNEQFF; v_call: TRBV12-3/TRBV12-4; clone_size: many; j_call: TRBJ2-1; d_call: NA; cdr3_length: 15
cdr3_nt: TGCAGTGCCTTCAATAGCGGGAACACCGGGGAGCTGTTTTTT; cdr3_aa: CSAFNSGNTGELFF; v_call: TRBV20-1; clone_size: NA; j_call: TRBJ2-2; d_call: NA; cdr3_length: 14
cdr3_nt: TGTGCCAGCAGGGGGGGACTAGCGGGAGGAGGGGCGAACACCGGGGAGCTGTTTTTT; cdr3_aa: CASRGGLAGGGANTGELFF; v_call: TRBV12-3/TRBV12-4; clone_size: many; j_call: TRBJ2-2; d_call: TRBD2; cdr3_length: 19
cdr3_nt: TGCGCCAGCAGGGATACAGGGGCGTACGAGCAGTACTTC; cdr3_aa: CASRDTGAYEQYF; v_call: TRBV4-1; clone_size: NA; j_call: TRBJ2-7; d_call: TRBD1; cdr3_length: 13
cdr3_nt: TGCGCCAGCAGCCAAGACCAACTAGCGGGTGCCCATGAGCAGTTCTTC; cdr3_aa: CASSQDQLAGAHEQFF; v_call: TRBV4-1; clone_size: NA; j_call: TRBJ2-1; d_call: TRBD2; cdr3_length: 16
cdr3_nt: TGTGCCAGCAGTTTAGACAAGATCTACACCTTC; cdr3_aa: CASSLDKIYTF; v_call: TRBV12-3/TRBV12-4; clone_size: few; j_call: TRBJ1-2; d_call: NA; cdr3_length: 11
cdr3_nt: TGCGCCAGCAGCCAAAAGGGGGTGGAGCGCGTGAGCTCCTACGAGCAGTACTTC; cdr3_aa: CASSQKGVERVSSYEQYF; v_call: TRBV4-1; clone_size: few; j_call: TRBJ2-7; d_call: NA; cdr3_length: 18
cdr3_nt: TGTGCCAGCAGTTGGGAGGGACTGGGAGCTTTCTTT; cdr3_aa: CASSWEGLGAFF; v_call: TRBV6-6; clone_size: few; j_call: TRBJ1-1; d_call: NA; cdr3_length: 12
cdr3_nt: TGCGCCAGCCTGGACACAGACGATGAGCAGTTCTTC; cdr3_aa: CASLDTDDEQFF; v_call: TRBV4-1; clone_size: many; j_call: TRBJ2-1; d_call: NA; cdr3_length: 12
cdr3_nt: TGTGCCAGCAGCCCTATAGGACAGGGCGGAAACATTCAGTACTTC; cdr3_aa: CASSPIGQGGNIQYF; v_call: TRBV3-1; clone_size: NA; j_call: TRBJ2-4; d_call: TRBD1; cdr3_length: 15
cdr3_nt: TGTGCCAGCAGTTACGACGGTATAGATTCACCCCTCCACTTT; cdr3_aa: CASSYDGIDSPLHF; v_call: TRBV12-3/TRBV12-4; clone_size: few; j_call: TRBJ1-6; d_call: NA; cdr3_length: 14
cdr3_nt: TGCGCCAGCGAGGGGACTAGCGGCTACAATGAGCAGTTCTTC; cdr3_aa: CASEGTSGYNEQFF; v_call: TRBV5-1; clone_size: NA; j_call: TRBJ2-1; d_call: TRBD2; cdr3_length: 14
cdr3_nt: TGTGCCAGCTCGTCGGGACAGGGGCTCTCCTACGAGCAGTACTTC; cdr3_aa: CASSSGQGLSYEQYF; v_call: TRBV18; clone_size: NA; j_call: TRBJ2-7; d_call: TRBD1; cdr3_length: 15
cdr3_nt: TGTGCCAGTCTCCCGGGACTAGCGGGAGTTTACGATCTAGGCGCCGGGGAGCTGTTTTTT; cdr3_aa: CASLPGLAGVYDLGAGELFF; v_call: TRBV6-5; clone_size: few; j_call: TRBJ2-2; d_call: TRBD2; cdr3_length: 20
cdr3_nt: TGTGCCAGCAGCTTAGACAGATACACCGGGGAGCTGTTTTTT; cdr3_aa: CASSLDRYTGELFF; v_call: TRBV7-2; clone_size: NA; j_call: TRBJ2-2; d_call: NA; cdr3_length: 14
cdr3_nt: TGTGCCAGCAGCGGGGACAGACGGTTGGGCTACACCTTC; cdr3_aa: CASSGDRRLGYTF; v_call: TRBV6-6; clone_size: few; j_call: TRBJ1-2; d_call: TRBD1; cdr3_length: 13
cdr3_nt: TGTGCCAGCAGCTGGAGACGGGAAAATGAAAAACTGTTTTTT; cdr3_aa: CASSWRRENEKLFF; v_call: TRBV11-2; clone_size: few; j_call: TRBJ1-4; d_call: NA; cdr3_length: 14
cdr3_nt: TGCGCCAGCAGCTGGGGGACTGATGACTGGAGTGGCTACACCTTC; cdr3_aa: CASSWGTDDWSGYTF; v_call: TRBV5-1; clone_size: many; j_call: TRBJ1-2; d_call: NA; cdr3_length: 15
cdr3_nt: TGTGCCAGCAGTTTTGGCCCCCGTGGCTACACCTTC; cdr3_aa: CASSFGPRGYTF; v_call: TRBV12-3/TRBV12-4; clone_size: many; j_call: TRBJ1-2; d_call: NA; cdr3_length: 12
cdr3_nt: TGTGCCAGCGAGGGGGATGGTACCGGGGAGCTGTTTTTT; cdr3_aa: CASEGDGTGELFF; v_call: TRBV11-2; clone_size: NA; j_call: TRBJ2-2; d_call: NA; cdr3_length: 13
cdr3_nt: TGTGCCAGCAGACAGCGACAGGGGGCGCGGACCCAGTACTTC; cdr3_aa: CASRQRQGARTQYF; v_call: TRBV7-8; clone_size: NA; j_call: TRBJ2-5; d_call: TRBD1; cdr3_length: 14
cdr3_nt: TGCAGTGCTACAGGGGCCGGTGGCTACACCTTC; cdr3_aa: CSATGAGGYTF; v_call: TRBV20-1; clone_size: few; j_call: TRBJ1-2; d_call: NA; cdr3_length: 11
cdr3_nt: TGCAGTGCTAGCATACTACTAGCGTTCCAAGAGACCCAGTACTTC; cdr3_aa: CSASILLAFQETQYF; v_call: TRBV20-1; clone_size: few; j_call: TRBJ2-5; d_call: TRBD2; cdr3_length: 15
cdr3_nt: TGTGCCAGCTCGAAAGACGGACATTTGTCAATGTGGGGCAATCAGCCCCAGCATTTT; cdr3_aa: CASSKDGHLSMWGNQPQHF; v_call: TRBV6-1; clone_size: few; j_call: TRBJ1-5; d_call: NA; cdr3_length: 19
cdr3_nt: TGTGCCAGCAGTTCATCAGGACAGGGGATCACTGAAGCTTTCTTT; cdr3_aa: CASSSSGQGITEAFF; v_call: TRBV27; clone_size: many; j_call: TRBJ1-1; d_call: TRBD1; cdr3_length: 15
cdr3_nt: TGCAGTGCTAGAGCCCGGGCCCCCGGGGTAGCGGGCGATGAGCAGTTCTTC; cdr3_aa: CSARARAPGVAGDEQFF; v_call: TRBV20-1; clone_size: NA; j_call: TRBJ2-1; d_call: TRBD2; cdr3_length: 17
cdr3_nt: TGTGCCAGCAGTGATTGGGTTTTAGGAATCGGGACACCAAATCAGCCCCAGCATTTT; cdr3_aa: CASSDWVLGIGTPNQPQHF; v_call: TRBV6-1; clone_size: few; j_call: TRBJ1-5; d_call: NA; cdr3_length: 19
cdr3_nt: TGTGCCAGCAGCCAAGTTCCGGAAGAGACCCAGTACTTC; cdr3_aa: CASSQVPEETQYF; v_call: TRBV3-1; clone_size: NA; j_call: TRBJ2-5; d_call: NA; cdr3_length: 13
cdr3_nt: TGTGCCAGCAGAATCCTGGGTAGCGGGGTGCTCACAGATACGCAGTATTTT; cdr3_aa: CASRILGSGVLTDTQYF; v_call: TRBV6-5; clone_size: many; j_call: TRBJ2-3; d_call: TRBD2; cdr3_length: 17
cdr3_nt: TGCGCCAGCAGCCAAGAACGGGACTTCACAGATACGCAGTATTTT; cdr3_aa: CASSQERDFTDTQYF; v_call: TRBV4-1; clone_size: NA; j_call: TRBJ2-3; d_call: NA; cdr3_length: 15
cdr3_nt: TGTGCCAGCAGTTTAGGGGGGACTAGTAATTCACCCCTCCACTTT; cdr3_aa: CASSLGGTSNSPLHF; v_call: TRBV12-3/TRBV12-4; clone_size: many; j_call: TRBJ1-6; d_call: NA; cdr3_length: 15
cdr3_nt: TGTGCCAGCAGTTTTCCAGGGGGTGAGCAGTTCTTC; cdr3_aa: CASSFPGGEQFF; v_call: TRBV27; clone_size: many; j_call: TRBJ2-1; d_call: TRBD1; cdr3_length: 12
cdr3_nt: TGCGCCAGCAAAGGGGTGTACGAGCAGTACTTC; cdr3_aa: CASKGVYEQYF; v_call: TRBV5-1; clone_size: many; j_call: TRBJ2-7; d_call: NA; cdr3_length: 11
cdr3_nt: TGTGCCAGCAGCGCACTAGCCCCTGAGCAGTTCTTC; cdr3_aa: CASSALAPEQFF; v_call: TRBV9; clone_size: NA; j_call: TRBJ2-1; d_call: NA; cdr3_length: 12
cdr3_nt: TGTGCCATCAGTGAGTCACGTACAGATACGCAGTATTTT; cdr3_aa: CAISESRTDTQYF; v_call: TRBV10-3; clone_size: many; j_call: TRBJ2-3; d_call: NA; cdr3_length: 13